A selection of T cell receptor beta chains follows, all from one sample in a study of T cell changes during pregnancy in multiple sclerosis. Assay used: immunoSEQ multiplex PCR; TCRdb lists only in-frame clones, some missing. The sample gives roughly 58,000 clones, roughly 92% of which show up once; 3.5% is in the top ten. The material sequenced was CD8+ T cells from peripheral blood mononuclear cells, taken in the third trimester of pregnancy. These receptor sequences come from a female donor with multiple sclerosis, enrolled in a pregnancy study. CDR3s include the opening cysteine and the closing phenylalanine or tryptophan. The D gene is left open where the match is weak. Rows may omit the clone size; those that give it use once, few, many or a size class.

v_call: TRBV2; j_call: TRBJ2-3; d_call: TRBD2; clone_size: .; cdr3_aa: CASRGTSGRRTQYF; cdr3_nt: TGTGCCAGCAGAGGGACTAGCGGGAGACGTACGCAGTATTTT
v_call: TRBV9; j_call: TRBJ2-5; d_call: .; clone_size: .; cdr3_aa: CASSVTGMWETQYF; cdr3_nt: TGTGCCAGCAGCGTAACGGGAATGTGGGAGACCCAGTACTTC
v_call: TRBV29-1; j_call: TRBJ2-7; d_call: TRBD1; clone_size: .; cdr3_aa: CSVVGGQSSYEQYF; cdr3_nt: TGCAGCGTTGTTGGGGGACAGAGCTCCTACGAGCAGTACTTC
v_call: TRBV28; j_call: TRBJ2-1; d_call: .; clone_size: .; cdr3_aa: CASSLLGGDTEQFF; cdr3_nt: TGTGCCAGCAGTTTATTAGGGGGGGATACTGAGCAGTTCTTC
v_call: TRBV2; j_call: TRBJ2-1; d_call: .; clone_size: .; cdr3_aa: CASSRWLVNEQFF; cdr3_nt: TGTGCCAGCAGTCGGTGGTTGGTCAATGAGCAGTTCTTC
v_call: TRBV5-6; j_call: TRBJ2-3; d_call: TRBD2; clone_size: .; cdr3_aa: CASSLTLAGPTDTQYF; cdr3_nt: TGTGCCAGCAGCTTAACCCTAGCGGGGCCCACAGATACGCAGTATTTT
v_call: TRBV5-4; j_call: TRBJ1-1; d_call: .; clone_size: .; cdr3_aa: CASSLVTDTEAFF; cdr3_nt: TGTGCCAGCAGCCTAGTAACTGACACTGAAGCTTTCTTT
v_call: TRBV5-4; j_call: TRBJ2-1; d_call: .; clone_size: .; cdr3_aa: CASSLGDLNEQFF; cdr3_nt: TGTGCCAGCAGCTTGGGGGACTTGAATGAGCAGTTCTTC
v_call: TRBV12-5; j_call: TRBJ1-2; d_call: .; clone_size: once; cdr3_aa: CASGLVRTGVYGYTF; cdr3_nt: TGTGCTAGTGGTTTGGTACGTACAGGCGTCTATGGCTACACCTTC
v_call: TRBV6-4; j_call: TRBJ2-1; d_call: TRBD1; clone_size: .; cdr3_aa: CASSDSPGGYNEQFF; cdr3_nt: TGTGCCAGCAGTGACTCGCCAGGGGGCTACAATGAGCAGTTCTTC
v_call: TRBV4-1; j_call: TRBJ2-1; d_call: TRBD2; clone_size: .; cdr3_aa: CASSQREGSYNEQFF; cdr3_nt: TGCGCCAGCAGCCAGCGGGAGGGCTCCTACAATGAGCAGTTCTTC
v_call: TRBV18; j_call: TRBJ2-4; d_call: TRBD2; clone_size: .; cdr3_aa: CASSPSGASGTAKNIQYF; cdr3_nt: TGTGCCAGCTCACCATCGGGTGCTAGCGGGACCGCCAAAAACATTCAGTACTTC
v_call: TRBV2; j_call: TRBJ2-2; d_call: TRBD1; clone_size: .; cdr3_aa: CASMEGQGVVGELFF; cdr3_nt: TGTGCCAGCATGGAAGGACAGGGGGTTGTCGGGGAGCTGTTTTTT
v_call: TRBV28; j_call: TRBJ1-1; d_call: .; clone_size: .; cdr3_aa: CASSRGTVRPSNTEAFF; cdr3_nt: TGTGCCAGCAGTCGCGGGACGGTCCGTCCGTCGAACACTGAAGCTTTCTTT
v_call: TRBV27; j_call: TRBJ1-2; d_call: .; clone_size: once; cdr3_aa: CASSLSFPGVGYTF; cdr3_nt: TGTGCCAGCAGTTTATCCTTCCCAGGGGTTGGCTACACCTTC
v_call: TRBV18; j_call: TRBJ2-3; d_call: .; clone_size: .; cdr3_aa: CASSLGIRDNTDTQYF; cdr3_nt: TGTGCCAGCTCGCTGGGCATCCGGGATAACACAGATACGCAGTATTTT
v_call: TRBV27; j_call: TRBJ1-1; d_call: .; clone_size: few; cdr3_aa: CASGGMNTEAFF; cdr3_nt: TGTGCCAGCGGGGGGATGAACACTGAAGCTTTCTTT
v_call: TRBV4-1; j_call: TRBJ1-1; d_call: .; clone_size: .; cdr3_aa: CASSQDSEEINTEAFF; cdr3_nt: TGCGCCAGCAGCCAAGACTCCGAGGAGATCAACACTGAAGCTTTCTTT